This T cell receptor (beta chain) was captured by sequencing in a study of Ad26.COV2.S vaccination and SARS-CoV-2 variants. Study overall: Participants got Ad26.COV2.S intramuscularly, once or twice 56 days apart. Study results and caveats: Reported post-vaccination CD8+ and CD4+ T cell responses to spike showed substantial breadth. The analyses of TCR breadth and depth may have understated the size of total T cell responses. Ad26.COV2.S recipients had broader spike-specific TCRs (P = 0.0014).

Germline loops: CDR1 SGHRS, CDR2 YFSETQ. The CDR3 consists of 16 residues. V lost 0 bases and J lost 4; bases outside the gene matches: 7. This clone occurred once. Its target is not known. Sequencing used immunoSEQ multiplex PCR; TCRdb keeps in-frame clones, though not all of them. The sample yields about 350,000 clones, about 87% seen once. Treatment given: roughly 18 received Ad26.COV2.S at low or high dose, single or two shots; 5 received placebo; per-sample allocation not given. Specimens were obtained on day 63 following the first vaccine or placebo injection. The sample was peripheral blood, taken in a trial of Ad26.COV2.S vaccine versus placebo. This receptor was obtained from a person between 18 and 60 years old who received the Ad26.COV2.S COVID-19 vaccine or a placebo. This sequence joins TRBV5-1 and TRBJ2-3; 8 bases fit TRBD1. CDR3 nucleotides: TGCGCCAGCAGCTTGGGACAGGGGAATATCGCAGATACGCAGTATTTT. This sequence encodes CASSLGQGNIADTQYF.